These 26 T cell receptor beta chains were all obtained from the same sample, sequenced in a study of spatial heterogeneity in lung cancer. Time point of the sample: sample taken at primary tumor resection. TCRdb re-called the 5' RACE reads through MiXCR, storing one row per CDR3 protein. The sample carries tens of thousands of distinct CDR3 sequences, approximately 3.1% recorded once. Sequenced here: normal lung tissue next to the tumor, sampled at surgery. All receptors come from a male donor with early-stage non-small cell lung cancer.

This clonotype was observed many times. The V call is TRBV5-1, the J call TRBJ2-4; D may match TRBD1 or TRBD2 (5 bases each). Trimming removed 4 bases from V and 0 bases from J, with 14 bases in between. The CDR3 has 16 residues. Germline V lookup: CDR1 SGHRS, CDR2 YFSETQ. CDR3 amino acids: CASSHGTREAKNIQYF. CDR3 DNA sequence: TGCGCCAGCAGCCACGGGACCCGGGAAGCCAAAAACATTCAGTACTTC. The full variable domain, in which reference TRBV5-1 and TRBJ2-4 provide the parts outside the CDR3, is KAGVTQTPRYLIKTRGQQVTLSCSPISGHRSVSWYQQTPGQGLQFLFEYFSETQRNKGNFPGRFSGRQFSNSRSEMNVSTLELGDSALYLCASSHGTREAKNIQYFGAGTRLSVL.

The table lists this clonotype with many counts. This sequence joins TRBV2 and TRBJ2-5; D is tentatively TRBD1 or TRBD2 (5 bases each). V was trimmed by 7 bases and J by 10 bases, leaving 19 bases between them. The CDR3 spans 13 residues. Per the germline V gene, CDR1 is SNHLY and CDR2 is FYNNEI. DNA for the CDR3: TGTGCCAGCAAAAGAGGGACCGGGTTCGACCAGTACTTC. Translation: CASKRGTGFDQYF.

This clonotype was counted between two and nine times. The V call is TRBV2, the J call TRBJ2-3, with D possibly matching TRBD2 (5 bases). V was pared by 3 bases and J by 0 bases, with 10 bases between. The V gene's germline CDR1 is SNHLY and CDR2 FYNNEI. This CDR3 has 15 residues. The CDR3, as DNA: TGTGCCAGCAGTGATGGGCGGGTTAGCACAGATACGCAGTATTTT. This sequence encodes CASSDGRVSTDTQYF.

In this sample, this clonotype turned up many times. The J gene is TRBJ1-3, the V gene TRBV29-1; D is uncertain. The CDR3 consists of 14 residues. Trimming shortened V by 6 bases and J by 3 bases, and 15 bases separated the two germline ends. Germline V lookup: CDR1 SQVTM, CDR2 ANQGSEA. The CDR3 sequence: CSVAFGGDGNTIYF. For the CDR3, the DNA is TGCAGCGTCGCCTTTGGTGGGGATGGAAACACCATATATTTT.

This clonotype was detected many times. This chain connects TRBV12-3 or TRBV12-4 to TRBJ1-1, with D hard to call. This CDR3 contains 14 residues. V lost 2 bases to trimming and J lost 1 base, with 8 bases between them. The CDR3 region is CASSLLAGNTEAFF. CDR3 sequence (DNA): TGTGCCAGCAGTTTATTGGCCGGGAACACTGAAGCTTTCTTT.

This clonotype appeared many times. J is TRBJ2-7 and V is TRBV2; the D is unclear. Per the germline V gene, CDR1 is SNHLY and CDR2 is FYNNEI. The V end was cut by 6 bases, the J end by 3 bases, with 9 bases between. This CDR3 contains 12 residues. The CDR3: CASRVPRYEQYF. CDR3 nucleotides: TGTGCCAGCAGGGTCCCCCGCTACGAGCAGTACTTC.

In this sample, this clonotype turned up a few times. This chain links TRBV30 with TRBJ1-1, with D uncertain. Germline V gene sequence: CDR1 GTSNPN, CDR2 SVGIG (reference sequence). CDR3 size: 13 residues. Trimming removed 2 bases at V and 2 bases at J, with 9 bases between. As DNA, the CDR3 is TGTGCCTGGAGTCGGAGTCATAACACTGAAGCTTTCTTT. It codes for CAWSRSHNTEAFF.

At least ten counts were recorded for this clonotype. The chain combines TRBV5-5 with TRBJ2-7; possibly TRBD1 for D (6 bases). Trimming cost V 4 bases and J 0 bases, with 14 bases left between them. The germline V gene encodes CDR1 SGHKS and CDR2 YYEKEE (reference sequence). This CDR3 is 15 amino acids long. The CDR3 reads CASSAQDSYSYEQYF. CDR3 DNA: TGTGCCAGCAGCGCACAGGACAGCTACTCCTACGAGCAGTACTTC.

To note about this clonotype: One base away lies a much larger clone, so this may be a sequencing read error. The genes are TRBV27 and TRBJ2-7; D possibly matches TRBD1 or TRBD2 (5 bases each). V was trimmed by 6 bases and J by 2 bases, leaving 23 bases between them. The CDR3 extends over 17 amino acids. CDR1 MNHEY and CDR2 SMNVEV come from the germline V gene (reference sequence). The CDR3 here is CASSRRRQRDGAYEQYF. The DNA for the CDR3 is TGTGCCAGCAGCAGACGTCGCCAAAGGGACGGTGCCTACGAGCAGTACTTC.

This clonotype appeared many times. The chain is built from TRBV5-1 and TRBJ1-2, with 8 bases aligning to TRBD1. In germline, CDR1 is SGHRS, CDR2 YFSETQ. This CDR3 comprises 15 residues. J lost 3 bases, V lost 3 bases, and 7 bases had no gene match. This CDR3 is CASSSGTGGYYGYTF. The CDR3 DNA is TGCGCCAGCAGCTCCGGGACAGGAGGCTACTATGGCTACACCTTC.

This clonotype was seen repeatedly, ten times or more. V usage is TRBV2 and J usage is TRBJ1-5, with D unclear. Germline lookup yields CDR1 SNHLY and CDR2 FYNNEI. The CDR3 consists of 15 residues. Between the trimmed V and J ends, which lost 4 bases and 6 bases, there was a span of 16 bases. This chain's CDR3 is CASSGGVLSSQPQHF. The CDR3 coding sequence is TGTGCCAGCAGTGGTGGGGTGTTATCCTCTCAGCCCCAGCATTTT.

In its sample, this clonotype was seen many times. In DNA form, the CDR3 reads TGTGCCAGCAGCCGCCGACTGGAAGCCACCTACAATGAGCAGTTCTTC. Translation: CASSRRLEATYNEQFF. The rearrangement links TRBV12-3 or TRBV12-4 to TRBJ2-1; D unresolved. The CDR3 consists of 16 residues. The V end was cut by 6 bases, the J end by 2 bases, with 17 bases between.

The table lists this clonotype with many counts. V gene TRBV10-3 combines with J gene TRBJ2-7; 11 bases fit TRBD1. The CDR3 has 15 residues. V gave up 4 bases and J gave up 2 bases; unmatched junction bases: 4. CDR1 is ENHRY and CDR2 is SYGVKD in the germline V gene. CDR3: CAISASGQGAYEQYF. The CDR3 DNA sequence: TGTGCCATCAGTGCATCGGGACAGGGGGCCTACGAGCAGTACTTC.

This clonotype appeared many times. The chain recombines TRBV28 with TRBJ2-7, with TRBD1 identical over 7 bases. The CDR3 sequence is 14 residues long. CDR1 is MDHEN and CDR2 is SYDVKM in the germline V gene. Unmatched junction bases numbered 4, after V lost 5 bases and J lost 0 bases. The CDR3 protein is CASSTQGSSYEQYF. The CDR3 DNA sequence: TGTGCCAGCAGTACACAGGGGAGCTCCTACGAGCAGTACTTC.

This clonotype was picked up many times. In nucleotides, the CDR3 is TGTGCCACCGGACTAGCGGGACCTACAGATACGCAGTATTTT. Translation gives CATGLAGPTDTQYF. The chain uses TRBV10-3 and TRBJ2-3; 12 bases agree with TRBD2. Per the germline V gene, CDR1 is ENHRY and CDR2 is SYGVKD. The CDR3 has 14 amino acids. V was clipped by 10 bases and J by 3 bases; unmatched bases: 5.

The chain is built from TRBV18 and TRBJ1-6; D is possibly TRBD1 (5 bases). Germline CDR1 reads KGHSH; CDR2 reads LQKENI. This CDR3 has 15 residues. With 5 bases removed from V and 8 bases from J, the gap between germline ends came to 16 bases. The CDR3 DNA follows: TGTGCCAGCTCAGCAACCGGGACTCCTGATTCACCCCTCCACTTT. Amino acid sequence: CASSATGTPDSPLHF.

In its sample, this clonotype was seen many times. The chain joins TRBV28 to TRBJ1-1; perhaps TRBD1 as D (5 bases). V dropped 4 bases and J dropped 8 bases, with 17 bases sitting between them. In germline, CDR1 is MDHEN, CDR2 SYDVKM. This CDR3 region has 14 residues. The CDR3: CASSSRRGHMEAFF. CDR3 coding DNA: TGTGCCAGCAGTTCCCGACGAGGACATATGGAAGCTTTCTTT.

This clonotype came up many times. One end of the junction does not line up with germline, which may come from a read error. This sequence joins TRBV28 and TRBJ2-5, with 10 bases fitting TRBD1. The CDR3 is 15 residues long. Per the germline V gene, CDR1 is MDHEN and CDR2 is SYDVKM. DNA of the CDR3: TGTGCCAGCAGTCCCGGGACAGGGGACCAGGAGACCCAGTACTTC. Protein product: CASSPGTGDQETQYF.

Only a few counts were recorded for this clonotype. The gene calls are TRBV29-1 and TRBJ2-1, with D tentatively TRBD1 (5 bases). Germline V gene sequence: CDR1 SQVTM, CDR2 ANQGSEA. The CDR3 contains 11 residues. V lost 7 bases and J lost 11, with 15 bases in between. CDR3 loop: CSGRRAEQQFF. The CDR3 DNA sequence: TGCAGCGGGCGCAGGGCTGAGCAGCAGTTCTTC.

This clonotype was found many times. The chain links TRBV5-6 to TRBJ1-1, with 7 nucleotides matching TRBD1. Germline V gene sequence: CDR1 SGHDT, CDR2 YYEEEE. CDR3 length: 13 amino acids. V gave up 4 bases and J gave up 2 bases; unmatched junction bases: 2. DNA for the CDR3: TGTGCCAGCAGCGGACAGGAAAACACTGAAGCTTTCTTT. Its protein is CASSGQENTEAFF.

The table lists this clonotype with a few counts. The chain is built from TRBV20-1 and TRBJ2-3; 9 bases are shared with TRBD2. Germline values: CDR1 DFQATT, CDR2 SNEGSKA (reference sequence). The CDR3 consists of 16 residues. V shed 4 bases, J shed 2 bases, and the junction held 10 bases outside the gene matches. The CDR3 here is CSATPLASGNTDTQYF. DNA for the CDR3: TGCAGTGCTACCCCTTTAGCTAGCGGGAACACAGATACGCAGTATTTT.

Ten or more counts support this clonotype. The chain recombines TRBV9 with TRBJ1-2; D gene uncertain. V lost 0 bases, J lost 4 bases, and 13 bases lay in between. The CDR3 sequence is 15 residues long. Per the germline V gene, CDR1 is SGDLS and CDR2 is YYNGEE. The CDR3 loop is CASSVGTIQTYGYTF. The CDR3 DNA is TGTGCCAGCAGCGTAGGGACTATCCAAACCTATGGCTACACCTTC.

This clonotype was detected ten times or more. This chain uses TRBV7-8 with TRBJ2-3, with 9 bases matching TRBD2. The germline CDR1 and CDR2 sequences are SGHVS and FQNEAQ. V lost 6 bases to trimming and J lost 0 bases; unmatched junction nucleotides: 4. CDR3 size: 15 residues. The CDR3 DNA is TGTGCCAGCAGGATAGCGGGAGTAAGCACAGATACGCAGTATTTT. Amino acid sequence: CASRIAGVSTDTQYF.

The table lists this clonotype with many counts. This chain joins TRBV5-1 and TRBJ2-3; D remains ambiguous. The CDR3 is made up of 13 amino acids. In germline, CDR1 is SGHRS, CDR2 YFSETQ. V was shortened by 5 bases and J by 2 bases, with 9 bases between the two germline ends. This chain's CDR3 is CASRPSFTDTQYF. CDR3 sequence (DNA): TGCGCCAGCAGGCCGTCATTCACAGATACGCAGTATTTT.

In this sample, this clonotype turned up many times. The CDR3 coding sequence is TGTGCCAGTAAGGGGCCGAGCTCCTACAATGAGCAGTTCTTC. It translates to CASKGPSSYNEQFF. This chain joins TRBV19 and TRBJ2-1; D may be TRBD1 (5 bases). Trimming took off 7 bases at V and 0 bases at J, with 10 bases between the two ends. The CDR3 covers 14 residues. Germline V gives CDR1 LNHDA, CDR2 SQIVND (reference sequence). Full variable domain (missing parts from reference TRBV19 and TRBJ2-1): DGGITQSPKYLFRKEGQNVTLSCEQNLNHDAMYWYRQDPGQGLRLIYYSQIVNDFQKGDIAEGYSVSREKKESFPLTVTSAQKNPTAFYLCASKGPSSYNEQFFGPGTRLTVL.

This clonotype was seen more than once but under ten times. This chain uses TRBV6-5 with TRBJ2-1; TRBD1 might be the D (6 bases). Trimming pared 0 bases from V and 5 bases from J, leaving 14 bases between. This CDR3 is built from 16 residues. Germline assignment: CDR1 MNHEY and CDR2 SVGAGI. The CDR3 region has the DNA TGTGCCAGCAGTTACTCGCCGGGACATGCCCACAATGAGCAGTTCTTC. Translated: CASSYSPGHAHNEQFF.